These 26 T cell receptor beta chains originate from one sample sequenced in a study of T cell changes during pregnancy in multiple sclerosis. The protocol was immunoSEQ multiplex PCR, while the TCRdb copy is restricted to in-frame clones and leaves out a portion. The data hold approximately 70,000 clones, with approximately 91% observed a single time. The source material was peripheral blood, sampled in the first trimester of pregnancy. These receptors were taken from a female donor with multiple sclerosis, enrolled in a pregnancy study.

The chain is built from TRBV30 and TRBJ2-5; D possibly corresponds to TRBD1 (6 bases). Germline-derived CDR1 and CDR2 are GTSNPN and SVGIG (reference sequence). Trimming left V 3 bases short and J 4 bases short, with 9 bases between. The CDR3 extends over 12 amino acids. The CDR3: CAWSMGAETQYF. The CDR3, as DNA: TGTGCCTGGAGCATGGGGGCAGAGACCCAGTACTTC.

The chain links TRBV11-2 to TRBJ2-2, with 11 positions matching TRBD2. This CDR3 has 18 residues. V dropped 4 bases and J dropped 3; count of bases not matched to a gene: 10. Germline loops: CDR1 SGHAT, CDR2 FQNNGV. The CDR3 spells CASSSPASGGRDTGELFF. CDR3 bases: TGTGCCAGCAGCTCCCCAGCTAGCGGGGGGCGGGACACCGGGGAGCTGTTTTTT.

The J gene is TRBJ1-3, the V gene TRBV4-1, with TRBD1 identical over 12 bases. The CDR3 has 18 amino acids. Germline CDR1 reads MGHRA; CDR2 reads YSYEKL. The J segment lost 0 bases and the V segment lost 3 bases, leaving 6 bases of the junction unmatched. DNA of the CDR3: TGCGCCAGCAGCCACCTCCGGGACAGGGGGCTCTCTGGAAACACCATATATTTT. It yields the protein CASSHLRDRGLSGNTIYF.

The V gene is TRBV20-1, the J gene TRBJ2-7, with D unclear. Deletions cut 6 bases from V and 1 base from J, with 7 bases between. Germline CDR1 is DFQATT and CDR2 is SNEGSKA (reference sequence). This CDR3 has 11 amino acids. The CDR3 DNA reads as TGCAGTGCCCCCCAATCCTACGAGCAGTACTTC. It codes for CSAPQSYEQYF.

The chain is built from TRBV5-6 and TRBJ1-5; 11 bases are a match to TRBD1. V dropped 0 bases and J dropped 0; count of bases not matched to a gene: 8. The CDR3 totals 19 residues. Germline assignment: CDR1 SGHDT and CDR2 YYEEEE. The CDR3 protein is CASSLGGDRGFYSNQPQHF. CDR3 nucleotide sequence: TGTGCCAGCAGCTTGGGGGGGGACAGGGGGTTTTATAGCAATCAGCCCCAGCATTTT.

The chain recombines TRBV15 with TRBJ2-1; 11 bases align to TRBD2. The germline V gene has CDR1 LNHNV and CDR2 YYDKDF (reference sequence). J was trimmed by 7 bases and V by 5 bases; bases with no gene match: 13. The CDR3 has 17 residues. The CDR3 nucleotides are TGTGCCACCAGCCCTACCGCTACTAGCGGGAGTCATAATGAGCAGTTCTTC. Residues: CATSPTATSGSHNEQFF.

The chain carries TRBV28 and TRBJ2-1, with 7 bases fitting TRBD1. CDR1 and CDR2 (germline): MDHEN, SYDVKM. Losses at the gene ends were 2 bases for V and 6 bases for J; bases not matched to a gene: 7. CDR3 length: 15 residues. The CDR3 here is CASSLEGTAFNEQFF. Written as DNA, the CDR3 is TGTGCCAGCAGTTTAGAAGGGACAGCTTTCAATGAGCAGTTCTTC.

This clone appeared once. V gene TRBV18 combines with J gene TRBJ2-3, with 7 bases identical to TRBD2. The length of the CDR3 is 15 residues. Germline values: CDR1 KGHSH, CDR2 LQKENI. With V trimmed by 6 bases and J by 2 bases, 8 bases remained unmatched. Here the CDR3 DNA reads TGTGCCAGCTCCGGGAGGACTCGAGACACAGATACGCAGTATTTT. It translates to CASSGRTRDTDTQYF.

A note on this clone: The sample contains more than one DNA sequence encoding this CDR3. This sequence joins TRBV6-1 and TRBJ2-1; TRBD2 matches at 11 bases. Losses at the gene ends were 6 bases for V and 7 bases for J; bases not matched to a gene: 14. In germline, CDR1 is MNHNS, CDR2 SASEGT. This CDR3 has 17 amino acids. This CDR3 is CASSESSGGALYNEQFF. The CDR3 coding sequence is TGTGCCAGCAGCGAAAGTAGCGGGGGGGCCTTGTATAATGAGCAGTTCTTC.

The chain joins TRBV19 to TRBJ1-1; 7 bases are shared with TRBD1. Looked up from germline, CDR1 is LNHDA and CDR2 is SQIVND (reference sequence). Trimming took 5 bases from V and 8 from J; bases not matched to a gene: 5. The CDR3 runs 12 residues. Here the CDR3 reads CASSPRGREAFF. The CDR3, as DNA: TGTGCCAGTAGTCCTAGGGGGCGCGAAGCTTTCTTT.

As DNA, the CDR3 is TGTGCCTGGAGCACAGGGACAGCCCCAGAAAAACTGTTTTTT. It yields the protein CAWSTGTAPEKLFF. V usage is TRBV30 and J usage is TRBJ1-4; 7 nucleotides line up with TRBD1. The V gene end was trimmed by 3 bases and the J gene end by 8 bases; junction bases not matched to a gene: 9. Per germline, CDR1 GTSNPN and CDR2 SVGIG (reference sequence). CDR3 length: 14 amino acids.

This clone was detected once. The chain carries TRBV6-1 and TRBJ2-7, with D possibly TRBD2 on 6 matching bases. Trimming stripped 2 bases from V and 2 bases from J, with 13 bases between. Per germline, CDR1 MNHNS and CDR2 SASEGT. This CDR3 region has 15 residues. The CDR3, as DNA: TGTGCCAGCAGTGAAAGGAGGGGACCCACCTACGAGCAGTACTTC. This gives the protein CASSERRGPTYEQYF.

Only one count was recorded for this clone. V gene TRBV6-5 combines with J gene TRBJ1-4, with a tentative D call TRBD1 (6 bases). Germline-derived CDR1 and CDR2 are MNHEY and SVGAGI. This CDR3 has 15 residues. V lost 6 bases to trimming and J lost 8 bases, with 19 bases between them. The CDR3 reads CASSTQGRVGEKLFF. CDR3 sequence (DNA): TGTGCCAGCAGCACTCAGGGGAGAGTAGGAGAAAAACTGTTTTTT.

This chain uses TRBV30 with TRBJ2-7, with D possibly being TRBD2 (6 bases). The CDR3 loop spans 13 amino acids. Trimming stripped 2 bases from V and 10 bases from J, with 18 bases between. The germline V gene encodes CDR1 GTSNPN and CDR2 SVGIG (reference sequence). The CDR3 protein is CAWSPGGNRLQYF. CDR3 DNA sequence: TGTGCCTGGAGTCCAGGAGGGAACAGACTACAGTACTTC.

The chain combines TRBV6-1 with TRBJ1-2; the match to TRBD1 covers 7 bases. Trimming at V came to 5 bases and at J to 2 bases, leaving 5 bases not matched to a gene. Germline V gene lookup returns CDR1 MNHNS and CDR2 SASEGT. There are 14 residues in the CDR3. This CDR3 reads CASSPGQRNYGYTF. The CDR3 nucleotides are TGTGCCAGCAGTCCGGGACAGAGAAACTATGGCTACACCTTC.

DNA for the CDR3: TGCGCCAGCAGCTTCATCGCGGGAGTGAACAATGAGCAGTTCTTC. This gives the protein CASSFIAGVNNEQFF. The chain couples TRBV5-1 to TRBJ2-1; 7 nucleotides align to TRBD2. The germline V gene has CDR1 SGHRS and CDR2 YFSETQ. The CDR3 is made up of 15 amino acids. The V and J ends lost 2 bases and 5 bases, in that order; junction bases with no gene match: 7.

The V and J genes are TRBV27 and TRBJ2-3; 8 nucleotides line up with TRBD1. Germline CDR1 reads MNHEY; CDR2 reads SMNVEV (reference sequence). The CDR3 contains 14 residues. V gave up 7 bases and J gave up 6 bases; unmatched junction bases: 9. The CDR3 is CASTGGPTRDTQYF. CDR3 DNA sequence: TGTGCCAGCACAGGGGGCCCTACTAGGGATACGCAGTATTTT.

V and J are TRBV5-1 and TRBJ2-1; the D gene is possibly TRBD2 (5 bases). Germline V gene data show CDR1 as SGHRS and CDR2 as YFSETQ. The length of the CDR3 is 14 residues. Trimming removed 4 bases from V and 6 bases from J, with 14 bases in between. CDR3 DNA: TGCGCCAGCAGCCCCGTCAGGAGGCCCAATGAGCAGTTCTTC. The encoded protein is CASSPVRRPNEQFF. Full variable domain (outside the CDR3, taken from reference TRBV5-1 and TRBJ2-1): KAGVTQTPRYLIKTRGQQVTLSCSPISGHRSVSWYQQTPGQGLQFLFEYFSETQRNKGNFPGRFSGRQFSNSRSEMNVSTLELGDSALYLCASSPVRRPNEQFFGPGTRLTVL.

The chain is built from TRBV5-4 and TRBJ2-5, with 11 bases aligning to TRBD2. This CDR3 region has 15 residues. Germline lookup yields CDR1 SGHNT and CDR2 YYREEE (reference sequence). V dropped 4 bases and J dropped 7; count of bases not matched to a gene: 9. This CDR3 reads CASSLTSGGVGTQYF. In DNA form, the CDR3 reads TGTGCCAGCAGCCTCACTAGCGGGGGAGTAGGGACCCAGTACTTC.

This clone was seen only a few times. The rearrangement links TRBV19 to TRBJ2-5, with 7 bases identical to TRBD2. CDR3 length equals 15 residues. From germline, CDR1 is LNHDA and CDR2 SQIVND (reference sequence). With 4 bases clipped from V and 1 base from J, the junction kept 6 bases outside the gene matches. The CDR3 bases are TGTGCCAGTAGTAAGGATAGCGGGCTCCAAGAGACCCAGTACTTC. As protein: CASSKDSGLQETQYF.

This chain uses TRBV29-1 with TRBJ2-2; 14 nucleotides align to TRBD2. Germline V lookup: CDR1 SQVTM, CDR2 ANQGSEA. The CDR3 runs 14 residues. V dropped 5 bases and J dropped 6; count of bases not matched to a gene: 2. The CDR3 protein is CSVRLAGGPGELFF. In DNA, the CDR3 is TGCAGCGTTAGACTAGCGGGGGGGCCCGGGGAGCTGTTTTTT.

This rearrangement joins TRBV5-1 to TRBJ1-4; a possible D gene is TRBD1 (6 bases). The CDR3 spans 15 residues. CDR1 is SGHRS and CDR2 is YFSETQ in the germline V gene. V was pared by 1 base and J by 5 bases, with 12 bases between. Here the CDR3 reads CASSLMGAENEKLFF. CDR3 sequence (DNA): TGCGCCAGCAGCTTGATGGGGGCAGAGAATGAAAAACTGTTTTTT. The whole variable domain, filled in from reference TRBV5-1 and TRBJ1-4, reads KAGVTQTPRYLIKTRGQQVTLSCSPISGHRSVSWYQQTPGQGLQFLFEYFSETQRNKGNFPGRFSGRQFSNSRSEMNVSTLELGDSALYLCASSLMGAENEKLFFGSGTQLSVL.

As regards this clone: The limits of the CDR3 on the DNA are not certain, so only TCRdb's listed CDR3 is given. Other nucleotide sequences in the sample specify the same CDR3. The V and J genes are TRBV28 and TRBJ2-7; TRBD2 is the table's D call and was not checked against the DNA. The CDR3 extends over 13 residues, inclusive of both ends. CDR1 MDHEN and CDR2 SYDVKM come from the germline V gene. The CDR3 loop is CASSSSRGYEQYF.

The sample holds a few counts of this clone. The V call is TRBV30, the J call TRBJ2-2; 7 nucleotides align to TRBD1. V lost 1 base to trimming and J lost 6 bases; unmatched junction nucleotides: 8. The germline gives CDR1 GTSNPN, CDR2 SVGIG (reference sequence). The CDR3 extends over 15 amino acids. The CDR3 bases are TGTGCCTGGAGTGCCACAGGGGATTTTGCCGGGGAGCTGTTTTTT. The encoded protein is CAWSATGDFAGELFF.

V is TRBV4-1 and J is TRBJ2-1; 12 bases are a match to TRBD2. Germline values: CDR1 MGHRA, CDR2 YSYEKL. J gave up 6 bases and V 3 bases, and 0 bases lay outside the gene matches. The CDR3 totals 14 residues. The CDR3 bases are TGCGCCAGCAGCCAGGGACTAGCGGGCAATGAGCAGTTCTTC. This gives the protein CASSQGLAGNEQFF.

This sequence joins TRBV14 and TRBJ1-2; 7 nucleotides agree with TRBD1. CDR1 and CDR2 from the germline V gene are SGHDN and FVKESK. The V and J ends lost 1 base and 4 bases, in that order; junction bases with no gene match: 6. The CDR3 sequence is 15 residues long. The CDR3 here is CASSQGPDRVYGYTF. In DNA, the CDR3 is TGTGCCAGCAGCCAAGGCCCCGACAGGGTCTATGGCTACACCTTC.